The 21 T cell receptor beta chains listed next were all sequenced from one sample in a study of post-analysis software for immune sequencing data. TCR beta libraries were prepared from cDNA with unique molecular identifiers. TCRdb reprocessed the PCR reads with MiXCR, giving one entry per CDR3 protein. The table includes roughly 870,000 distinct CDR3 sequences, approximately 53% detected once. General study results and limits: When patients were compared with controls, 4 or 5 TRBV segments were more frequent, TRBV5-6, TRBV5-1 and TRBV20-1 among them.

Antigen specificity for these receptors is unknown. The specimen was blood. These receptors were taken from a girl between 10 and 17 years old with multiple sclerosis.

This rearrangement joins TRBV25-1 to TRBJ2-1; 8 nucleotides line up with TRBD1. V lost 10 bases, J lost 7 bases, and 6 bases stayed unmatched. The CDR3 extends over 12 amino acids. Per the germline V gene, CDR1 is MGHDK and CDR2 is SYGVNS. For the CDR3, the DNA is TGTGCCACCCTGGACAGGGTTAATGAGCAGTTCTTC. Translating it yields CATLDRVNEQFF.

This sequence joins TRBV20-1 and TRBJ1-2; no firm D call. The V end was cut by 3 bases, the J end by 6 bases, with 11 bases between. The CDR3 is 12 residues long. Germline CDR1 DFQATT, CDR2 SNEGSKA (reference sequence). The CDR3 DNA reads as TGCAGTGCTAGGTGGGGAAGGGATGGCTACACCTTC. Translated: CSARWGRDGYTF.

This chain joins TRBV14 and TRBJ2-1; a weak D match, TRBD2 (5 bases). The length of the CDR3 is 14 residues. V lost 4 bases and J lost 13, with 20 bases in between. Germline assignment: CDR1 SGHDN and CDR2 FVKESK. The CDR3 coding sequence is TGTGCCAGCAGCCCATATGGGTTGGGAGAGACCCAGTTCTTC. Translating gives CASSPYGLGETQFF.

V gene TRBV5-6 combines with J gene TRBJ1-1, with D uncertain. Trimming removed 4 bases from V and 2 bases from J, with 12 bases in between. The CDR3 is made up of 14 amino acids. Germline-derived CDR1 and CDR2 are SGHDT and YYEEEE. The CDR3 here is CASSTSGPNTEAFF. The DNA of the CDR3 is TGTGCCAGCAGCACCTCCGGGCCCAACACTGAAGCTTTCTTT.

This clonotype was observed a handful of times. The rearrangement joins TRBV20-1 to TRBJ1-1; a possible D gene is TRBD1 (6 bases). The CDR3 spans 13 residues. CDR1 is DFQATT and CDR2 is SNEGSKA in the germline V gene (reference sequence). Trimming stripped 3 bases from V and 6 bases from J, with 14 bases between. The CDR3 is CSARRQGKPEAFF. The CDR3 DNA is TGCAGTGCTAGGCGCCAGGGGAAACCTGAAGCTTTCTTT.

This chain uses TRBV6-5 with TRBJ1-2; 12 bases are a match to TRBD1. V trimming: 3 bases; J trimming: 5 bases; junction bases outside the gene matches: 22. Germline V gives CDR1 MNHEY, CDR2 SVGAGI. The CDR3 totals 21 residues. The CDR3 protein is CASSYHQPPRDKGQGAYGYTF. For the CDR3, the DNA is TGTGCCAGCAGTTATCACCAACCACCGCGCGACAAGGGACAGGGGGCTTATGGCTACACCTTC.

This clonotype was observed a handful of times. The V gene is TRBV29-1, the J gene TRBJ1-6; possible D gene TRBD1, 5 bases. The CDR3 has 15 amino acids. V was trimmed by 6 bases and J by 10 bases, leaving 22 bases between them. CDR1 is SQVTM and CDR2 is ANQGSEA in the germline V gene. The CDR3, as DNA: TGCAGCGTCCTGGGCCATGGGGGAAGTAGATCACCCCTCCACTTT. This gives the protein CSVLGHGGSRSPLHF.

The rearrangement joins TRBV5-1 to TRBJ2-7, with D perhaps TRBD2 (7 bases). V was trimmed by 4 bases and J by 7 bases, leaving 18 bases between them. Germline CDR1 reads SGHRS; CDR2 reads YFSETQ. The CDR3 is 14 amino acids. The DNA for the CDR3 is TGCGCCAGCAGCCGGGGGGCGGCAAACAATGAGCAGTACTTC. This codes for CASSRGAANNEQYF.

The chain links TRBV25-1 to TRBJ1-5; D gene unclear. Germline V gene sequence: CDR1 MGHDK, CDR2 SYGVNS. The V end was cut by 3 bases, the J end by 0 bases, with 6 bases between. CDR3 length: 14 residues. The CDR3 sequence is CASSDDVSNQPQHF. The CDR3 bases are TGTGCCAGCAGTGATGATGTTAGCAATCAGCCCCAGCATTTT.

V usage is TRBV2 and J usage is TRBJ2-5; 12 bases are shared with TRBD2. V shed 11 bases, J shed 11 bases, and the junction held 12 bases outside the gene matches. Germline V lookup: CDR1 SNHLY, CDR2 FYNNEI. There are 13 residues in the CDR3. The CDR3 spells CAGRLAGANEQYF. DNA for the CDR3: TGTGCCGGTCGACTAGCGGGGGCCAATGAGCAGTACTTC. Using reference TRBV2 and TRBJ2-5 for the parts outside the CDR3, the full variable domain is EPEVTQTPSHQVTQMGQEVILRCVPISNHLYFYWYRQILGQKVEFLVSFYNNEISEKSEIFDDQFSVERPDGSNFTLKIRSTKLEDSAMYFCAGRLAGANEQYFGPGTRLLVL.

This chain uses TRBV5-1 with TRBJ2-3; D is unclear. Germline CDR1 reads SGHRS; CDR2 reads YFSETQ. V gave up 0 bases and J gave up 10 bases, with 18 bases separating them. The CDR3 has 15 amino acids. The CDR3 spells CASSLGPSQTEPQYF. The CDR3 DNA sequence: TGCGCCAGCAGCTTGGGCCCCAGCCAGACGGAGCCGCAGTATTTT.

This chain connects TRBV7-9 to TRBJ1-1, with unresolved D. The CDR3 is made up of 14 amino acids. Germline V gene lookup returns CDR1 SEHNR and CDR2 FQNEAQ (reference sequence). The V gene lost 0 bases and the J gene lost 1 base, with 6 bases spanning the gap. The chain's CDR3 is CASSLAHGNTEAFF. The CDR3 DNA reads TGTGCCAGCAGCTTAGCTCATGGGAACACTGAAGCTTTCTTT.

The chain employs TRBV29-1 and TRBJ1-1; D is undetermined. CDR3 length: 11 amino acids. Germline V gene lookup returns CDR1 SQVTM and CDR2 ANQGSEA. This chain's CDR3 is CSVASITEAFF. CDR3 bases: TGCAGTGTAGCATCAATCACTGAAGCTTTCTTT.

The chain joins TRBV18 to TRBJ2-5; D may be TRBD1 (6 bases). Near its end, the DNA agrees better with TRBJ2-7, so the J call may be wrong. The CDR3 has 16 residues. From germline, CDR1 is KGHSH and CDR2 LQKENI. For the CDR3, the DNA is TGTGCCAGCTCACCACCGGCTGGGGCAGGGGAATACGAGCAGTACTTC. Residues: CASSPPAGAGEYEQYF.

The J gene is TRBJ2-1, the V gene TRBV5-1; TRBD2 aligns across 8 bases. The CDR3 covers 13 residues. Germline-derived CDR1 and CDR2 are SGHRS and YFSETQ. The ends lost 0 bases at V and 8 bases at J; junction bases unmatched: 1. The CDR3: CASSLVAGHEQFF. As DNA, the CDR3 is TGCGCCAGCAGCTTGGTAGCGGGGCATGAGCAGTTCTTC.

This rearrangement joins TRBV28 to TRBJ2-7, with 10 positions matching TRBD1. Germline CDR1 reads MDHEN; CDR2 reads SYDVKM. The V gene end was trimmed by 2 bases and the J gene end by 2 bases; junction bases not matched to a gene: 6. The CDR3 runs 16 residues. The CDR3 DNA sequence: TGTGCCAGCAGTTTAAACCCCGGGACAGGGGCCTACGAGCAGTACTTC. Its translation: CASSLNPGTGAYEQYF.

The chain uses TRBV10-3 and TRBJ1-4; D is uncertain. CDR1 and CDR2 (germline): ENHRY, SYGVKD. This CDR3 comprises 14 residues. V was pared by 6 bases and J by 8 bases, with 16 bases between. CDR3 sequence (DNA): TGTGCCATCAGCGACGGACGAGTCGGCGAAAAACTGTTTTTT. Protein product: CAISDGRVGEKLFF.

J is TRBJ2-5 and V is TRBV5-1; 11 nucleotides align to TRBD2. The CDR3 is made up of 15 amino acids. Trimming at V came to 4 bases and at J to 9 bases, leaving 11 bases not matched to a gene. CDR1 is SGHRS and CDR2 is YFSETQ in the germline V gene. CDR3 sequence: CASSPGTSGPGAQYF. CDR3 sequence (DNA): TGCGCCAGCAGCCCCGGGACTAGCGGTCCTGGGGCCCAGTACTTC.

The chain links TRBV5-1 to TRBJ2-1; 7 nucleotides align to TRBD2. The germline CDR1 and CDR2 sequences are SGHRS and YFSETQ. The ends lost 0 bases at V and 7 bases at J; junction bases unmatched: 10. The CDR3 is made up of 16 amino acids. The CDR3 spells CASSLEWAGAGNEQFF. The CDR3 region has the DNA TGCGCCAGCAGCTTGGAATGGGCGGGAGCAGGGAATGAGCAGTTCTTC.

The chain combines TRBV20-1 with TRBJ2-5, with D unresolved. Trimming took 2 bases from V and 5 from J, leaving 6 bases between them. The CDR3 length is 11 residues. The germline gives CDR1 DFQATT, CDR2 SNEGSKA (reference sequence). Here the CDR3 reads CSARSAETQYF. Written as DNA, the CDR3 is TGCAGTGCTAGATCGGCGGAGACCCAGTACTTC.

The table lists this clonotype with a few counts. This chain uses TRBV20-1 with TRBJ2-7; perhaps TRBD2 as D (6 bases). The V end was cut by 3 bases, the J end by 4 bases, with 10 bases between. Per germline, CDR1 DFQATT and CDR2 SNEGSKA (reference sequence). CDR3 length: 12 residues. CDR3 loop: CSARDGRYEQYF. CDR3 DNA: TGCAGTGCTAGGGACGGGAGATACGAGCAGTACTTC.